Reported below is one T cell receptor (beta chain). Germline CDR1 and CDR2: MNHNS and SASEGT. The CDR3 length is 14 residues. After removal of 8 bases from V and 0 bases from J, the junction contained 3 bases not matched to a gene. The source of the sample is a study of radiation and T cells in renal cell carcinoma. The table came from immunoSEQ multiplex PCR; TCRdb's copy has only in-frame clones and leaves some out. This table has fewer than 8,500 clones, around three fifths appearing once. Stated treatment: treatment-naive control, cytoreductive nephrectomy. This sequence originates from a woman in her 70s with renal cell carcinoma. V and J are TRBV6-1 and TRBJ1-4; 7 bases map to TRBD1. The specimen was tumor tissue, collected from a patient whose treatment was nephrectomy without radiotherapy. The CDR3 coding sequence is TGTGCCAGCCACACAGGGGCAACTAATGAAAAACTGTTTTTT. The encoded protein is CASHTGATNEKLFF.